This note documents a single T cell receptor (beta chain) sequence. Its antigen is undetermined. Original processing methods: There were no quality scores in the junction-only immunoSEQ sequences, so filtering differed. Measured with immunoSEQ multiplex PCR; TCRdb has only the in-frame clones, and not every one. That table furnishes V, J and clone size, whereas the DNA furnished D and trimming. Of hundreds of thousands of clones in the sample, over 90% were seen once. CD45RO-negative CD8 cells positively selected for CCR7 made up the naive population, which excluded terminally differentiated effector memory CD45RA+ cells. V lost 5 bases and J 5 bases, leaving 16 bases between the germline ends. In germline, CDR1 is MDHEN, CDR2 SYDVKM. The length of the CDR3 is 15 residues. These data belong to a study of shared clonotypes between healthy human individuals. Study-wide results and limits: Clonotypes that were shared across four donors made up roughly 5.2% of naive CD4 clonotypes. In contrast to clonotypes shared by all four donors, non-shared clonotypes had lower generation probabilities.

The chain couples TRBV28 to TRBJ2-1; D is possibly TRBD1 (5 bases). Source material: naive CD8+ T cells sorted from blood. This clonotype was obtained from a man aged 30 to 45 in good health. The CDR3 bases are TGTGCCAGCAGTCAGGCAGGGTTACAGAACAATGAGCAGTTCTTC. Residues: CASSQAGLQNNEQFF.